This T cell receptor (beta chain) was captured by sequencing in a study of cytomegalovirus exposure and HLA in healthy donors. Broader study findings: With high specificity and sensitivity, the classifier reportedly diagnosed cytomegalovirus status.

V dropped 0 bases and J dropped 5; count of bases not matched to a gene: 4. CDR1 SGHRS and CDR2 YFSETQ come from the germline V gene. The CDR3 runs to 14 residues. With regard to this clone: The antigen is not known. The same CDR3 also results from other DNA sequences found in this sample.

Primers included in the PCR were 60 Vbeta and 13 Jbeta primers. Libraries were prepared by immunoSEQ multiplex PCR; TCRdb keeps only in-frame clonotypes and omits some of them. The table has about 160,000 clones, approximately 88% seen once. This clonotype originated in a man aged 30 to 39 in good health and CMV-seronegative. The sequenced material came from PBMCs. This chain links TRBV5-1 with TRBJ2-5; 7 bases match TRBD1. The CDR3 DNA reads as TGCGCCAGCAGCTTGGGACAGGGTTGGGAGACCCAGTACTTC. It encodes CASSLGQGWETQYF.